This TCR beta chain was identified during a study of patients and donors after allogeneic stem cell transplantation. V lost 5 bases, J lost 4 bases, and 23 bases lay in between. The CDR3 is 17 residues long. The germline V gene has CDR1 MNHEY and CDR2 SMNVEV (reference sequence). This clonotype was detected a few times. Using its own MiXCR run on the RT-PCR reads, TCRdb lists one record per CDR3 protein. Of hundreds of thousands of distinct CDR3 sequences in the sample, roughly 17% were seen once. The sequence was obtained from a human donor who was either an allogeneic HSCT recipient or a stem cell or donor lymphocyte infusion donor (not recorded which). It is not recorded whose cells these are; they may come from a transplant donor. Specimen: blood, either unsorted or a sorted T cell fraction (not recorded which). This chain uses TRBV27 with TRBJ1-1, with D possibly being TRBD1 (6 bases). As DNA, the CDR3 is TGTGCCAGCAGTCCCCTGGGGCAGGGGTCACTTTCCACTGAAGCTTTCTTT. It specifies CASSPLGQGSLSTEAFF.